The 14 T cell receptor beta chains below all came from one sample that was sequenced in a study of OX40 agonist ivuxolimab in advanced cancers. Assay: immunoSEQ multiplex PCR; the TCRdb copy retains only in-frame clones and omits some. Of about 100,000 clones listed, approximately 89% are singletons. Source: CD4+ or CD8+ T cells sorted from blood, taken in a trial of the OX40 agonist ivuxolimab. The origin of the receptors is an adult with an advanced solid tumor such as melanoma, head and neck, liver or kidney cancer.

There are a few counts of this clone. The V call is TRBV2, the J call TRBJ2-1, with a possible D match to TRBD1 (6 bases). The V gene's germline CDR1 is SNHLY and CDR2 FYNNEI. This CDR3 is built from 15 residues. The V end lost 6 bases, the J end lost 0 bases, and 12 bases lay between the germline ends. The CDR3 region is CASRPTGFSYNEQFF. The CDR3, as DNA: TGTGCCAGCAGGCCCACAGGGTTCTCCTACAATGAGCAGTTCTTC. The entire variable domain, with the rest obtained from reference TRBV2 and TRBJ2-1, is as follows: EPEVTQTPSHQVTQMGQEVILRCVPISNHLYFYWYRQILGQKVEFLVSFYNNEISEKSEIFDDQFSVERPDGSNFTLKIRSTKLEDSAMYFCASRPTGFSYNEQFFGPGTRLTVL.

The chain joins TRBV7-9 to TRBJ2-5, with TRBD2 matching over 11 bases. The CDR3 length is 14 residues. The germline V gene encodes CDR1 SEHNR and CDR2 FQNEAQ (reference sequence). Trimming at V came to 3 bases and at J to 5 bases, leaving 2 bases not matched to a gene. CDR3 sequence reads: CASSFSGGAETQYF. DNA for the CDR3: TGTGCCAGCAGCTTTAGCGGGGGGGCGGAGACCCAGTACTTC. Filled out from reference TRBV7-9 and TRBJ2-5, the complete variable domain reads DTGVSQNPRHKITKRGQNVTFRCDPISEHNRLYWYRQTLGQGPEFLTYFQNEAQLEKSRLLSDRFSAERPKGSFSTLEIQRTEQGDSAMYLCASSFSGGAETQYFGPGTRLLVL.

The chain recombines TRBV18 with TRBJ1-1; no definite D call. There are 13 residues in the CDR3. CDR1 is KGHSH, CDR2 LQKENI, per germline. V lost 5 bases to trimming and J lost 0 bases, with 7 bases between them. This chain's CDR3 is CASSGEMNTEAFF. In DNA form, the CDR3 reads TGTGCCAGCTCAGGGGAAATGAACACTGAAGCTTTCTTT. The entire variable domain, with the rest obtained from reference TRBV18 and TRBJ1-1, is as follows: NAGVMQNPRHLVRRRGQEARLRCSPMKGHSHVYWYRQLPEEGLKFMVYLQKENIIDESGMPKERFSAEFPKEGPSILRIQQVVRGDSAAYFCASSGEMNTEAFFGQGTRLTVV.

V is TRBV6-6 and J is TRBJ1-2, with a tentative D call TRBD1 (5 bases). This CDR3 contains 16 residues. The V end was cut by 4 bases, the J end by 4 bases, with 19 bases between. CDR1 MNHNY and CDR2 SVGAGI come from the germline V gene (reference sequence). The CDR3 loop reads CASSFHTGTRVYGYTF. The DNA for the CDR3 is TGTGCCAGCAGTTTTCACACCGGGACTCGGGTCTATGGCTACACCTTC.

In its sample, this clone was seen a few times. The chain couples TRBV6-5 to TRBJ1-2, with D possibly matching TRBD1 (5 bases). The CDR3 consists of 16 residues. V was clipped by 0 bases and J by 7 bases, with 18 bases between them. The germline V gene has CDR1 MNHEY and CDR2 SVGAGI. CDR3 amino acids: CASSYSISGSPSGYTF. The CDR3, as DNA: TGTGCCAGCAGTTACTCTATCTCAGGGTCCCCTTCTGGCTACACCTTC.

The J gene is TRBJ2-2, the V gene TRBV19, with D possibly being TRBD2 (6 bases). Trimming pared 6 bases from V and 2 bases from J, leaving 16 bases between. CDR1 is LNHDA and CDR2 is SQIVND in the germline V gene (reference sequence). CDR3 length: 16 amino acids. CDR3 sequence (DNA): TGTGCCAGTAGCATGGGGGGAGTAGCAAACACCGGGGAGCTGTTTTTT. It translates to CASSMGGVANTGELFF.

The CDR3 protein is CASSRRWGQLNSPLHF. Here the CDR3 DNA reads TGCGCCAGCAGCCGTCGGTGGGGACAGCTTAATTCACCCCTCCACTTT. The gene calls are TRBV4-1 and TRBJ1-6; 7 nucleotides align to TRBD1. Trimming cost V 4 bases and J 6 bases; bases outside gene matches: 9. Germline V CDR1 and CDR2: MGHRA, YSYEKL. The CDR3 covers 16 residues.

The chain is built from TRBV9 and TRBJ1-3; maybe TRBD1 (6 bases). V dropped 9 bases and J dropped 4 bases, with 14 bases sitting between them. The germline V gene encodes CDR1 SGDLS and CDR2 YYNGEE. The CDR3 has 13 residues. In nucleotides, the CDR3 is TGTGCCACCGGCCAGGGGCTCGGAAACACCATATATTTT. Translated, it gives CATGQGLGNTIYF.

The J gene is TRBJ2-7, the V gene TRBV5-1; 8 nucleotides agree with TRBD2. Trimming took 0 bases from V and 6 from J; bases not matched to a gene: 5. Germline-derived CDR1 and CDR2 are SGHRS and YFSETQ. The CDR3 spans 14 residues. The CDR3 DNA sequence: TGCGCCAGCAGCTTGGCAGCGGGAGTTGGCGAGCAGTACTTC. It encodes CASSLAAGVGEQYF.

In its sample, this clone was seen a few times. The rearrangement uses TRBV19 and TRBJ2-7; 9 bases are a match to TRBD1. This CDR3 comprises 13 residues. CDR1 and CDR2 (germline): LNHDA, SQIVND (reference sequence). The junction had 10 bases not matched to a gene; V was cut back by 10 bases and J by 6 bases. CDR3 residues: CATRDRVVSEQYF. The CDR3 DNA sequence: TGTGCCACCAGGGACAGGGTTGTGTCCGAGCAGTACTTC. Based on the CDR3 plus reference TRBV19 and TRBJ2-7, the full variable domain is DGGITQSPKYLFRKEGQNVTLSCEQNLNHDAMYWYRQDPGQGLRLIYYSQIVNDFQKGDIAEGYSVSREKKESFPLTVTSAQKNPTAFYLCATRDRVVSEQYFGPGTRLTVT.

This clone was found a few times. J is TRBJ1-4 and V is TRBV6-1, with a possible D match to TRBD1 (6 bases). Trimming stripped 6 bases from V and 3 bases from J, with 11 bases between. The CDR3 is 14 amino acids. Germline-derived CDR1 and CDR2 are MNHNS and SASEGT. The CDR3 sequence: CASSAGTSNEKLFF. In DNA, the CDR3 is TGTGCCAGCAGCGCCGGGACATCTAATGAAAAACTGTTTTTT.

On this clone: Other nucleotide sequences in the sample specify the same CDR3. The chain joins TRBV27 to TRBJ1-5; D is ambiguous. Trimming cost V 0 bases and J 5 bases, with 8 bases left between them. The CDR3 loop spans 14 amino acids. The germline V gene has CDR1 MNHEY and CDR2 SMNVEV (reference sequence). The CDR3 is CASSLSGGYQPQHF. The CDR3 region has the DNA TGTGCCAGCAGTTTATCGGGTGGTTATCAGCCCCAGCATTTT.

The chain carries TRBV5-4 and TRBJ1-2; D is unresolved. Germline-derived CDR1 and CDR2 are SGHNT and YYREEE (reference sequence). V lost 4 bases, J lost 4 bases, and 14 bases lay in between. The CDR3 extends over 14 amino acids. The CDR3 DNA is TGTGCCAGCAGCATTATCCGGGCGGGCTATGGCTACACCTTC. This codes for CASSIIRAGYGYTF.

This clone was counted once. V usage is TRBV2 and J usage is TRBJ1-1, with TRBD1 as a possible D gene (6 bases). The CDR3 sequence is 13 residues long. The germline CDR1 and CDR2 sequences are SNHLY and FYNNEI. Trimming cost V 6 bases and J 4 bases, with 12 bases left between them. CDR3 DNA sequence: TGTGCCAGCAGCAACAGGGTTTTCACTGAAGCTTTCTTT. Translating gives CASSNRVFTEAFF.